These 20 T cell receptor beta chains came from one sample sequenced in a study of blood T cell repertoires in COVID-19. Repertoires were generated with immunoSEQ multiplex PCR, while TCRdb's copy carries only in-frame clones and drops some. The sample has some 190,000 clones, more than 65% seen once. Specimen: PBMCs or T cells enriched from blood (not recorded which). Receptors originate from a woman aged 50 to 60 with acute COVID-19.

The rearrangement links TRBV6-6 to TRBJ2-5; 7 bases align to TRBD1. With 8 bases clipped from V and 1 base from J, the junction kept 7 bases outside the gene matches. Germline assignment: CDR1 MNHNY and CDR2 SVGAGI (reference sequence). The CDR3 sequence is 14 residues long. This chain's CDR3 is CASCKGTAQETQYF. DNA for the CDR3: TGTGCCAGCTGTAAAGGGACAGCCCAAGAGACCCAGTACTTC.

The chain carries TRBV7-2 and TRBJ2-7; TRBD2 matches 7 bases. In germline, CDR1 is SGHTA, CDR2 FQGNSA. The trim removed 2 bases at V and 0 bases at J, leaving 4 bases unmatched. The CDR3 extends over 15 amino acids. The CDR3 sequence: CASSLWGGGSYEQYV. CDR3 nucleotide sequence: TGTGCCAGCAGCTTATGGGGGGGTGGCTCCTACGAGCAGTACGTC.

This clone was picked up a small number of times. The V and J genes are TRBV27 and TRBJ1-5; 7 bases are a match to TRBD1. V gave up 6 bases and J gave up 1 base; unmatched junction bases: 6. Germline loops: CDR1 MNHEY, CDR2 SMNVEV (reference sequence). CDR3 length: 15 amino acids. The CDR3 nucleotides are TGTGCCAGCAGGACAGGGTACCCGAGCAATCAGCCCCAGCATTTT. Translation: CASRTGYPSNQPQHF.

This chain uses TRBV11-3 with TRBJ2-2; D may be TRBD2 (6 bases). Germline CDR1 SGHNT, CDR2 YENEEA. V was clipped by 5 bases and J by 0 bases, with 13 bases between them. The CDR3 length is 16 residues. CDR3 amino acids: CASSKGGVANTGELFF. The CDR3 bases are TGTGCCAGCAGCAAAGGCGGGGTAGCGAACACCGGGGAGCTGTTTTTT.

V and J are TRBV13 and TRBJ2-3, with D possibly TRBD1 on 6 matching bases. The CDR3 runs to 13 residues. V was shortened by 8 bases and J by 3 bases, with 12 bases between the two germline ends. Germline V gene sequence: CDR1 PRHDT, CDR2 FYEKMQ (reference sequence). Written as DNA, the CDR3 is TGTGCCAGCCTGAGGCAGGGGACAGATACGCAGTATTTT. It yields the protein CASLRQGTDTQYF. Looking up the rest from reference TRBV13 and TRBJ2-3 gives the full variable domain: AAGVIQSPRHLIKEKRETATLKCYPIPRHDTVYWYQQGPGQDPQFLISFYEKMQSDKGSIPDRFSAQQFSDYHSELNMSSLELGDSALYFCASLRQGTDTQYFGPGTRLTVL.

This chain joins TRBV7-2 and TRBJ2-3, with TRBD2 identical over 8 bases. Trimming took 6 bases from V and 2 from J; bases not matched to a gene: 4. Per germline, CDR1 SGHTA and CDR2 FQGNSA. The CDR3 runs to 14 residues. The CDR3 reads CASRSGGITDTQYF. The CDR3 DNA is TGTGCCAGCAGGAGCGGGGGAATCACAGATACGCAGTATTTT.

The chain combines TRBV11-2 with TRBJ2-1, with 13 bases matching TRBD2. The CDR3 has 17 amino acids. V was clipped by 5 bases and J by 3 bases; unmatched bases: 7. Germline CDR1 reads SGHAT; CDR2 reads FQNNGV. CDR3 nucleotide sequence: TGTGCCAGCAGCGTGACTAGCGGGGGGCAGGGCTACAATGAGCAGTTCTTC. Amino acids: CASSVTSGGQGYNEQFF.

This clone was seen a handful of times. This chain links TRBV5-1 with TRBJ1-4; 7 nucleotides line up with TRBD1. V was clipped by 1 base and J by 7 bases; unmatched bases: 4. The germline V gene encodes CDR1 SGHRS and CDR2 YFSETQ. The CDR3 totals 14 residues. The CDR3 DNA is TGCGCCAGCAGCTTGACAGGGGTGTTTGAAAAACTGTTTTTT. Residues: CASSLTGVFEKLFF.

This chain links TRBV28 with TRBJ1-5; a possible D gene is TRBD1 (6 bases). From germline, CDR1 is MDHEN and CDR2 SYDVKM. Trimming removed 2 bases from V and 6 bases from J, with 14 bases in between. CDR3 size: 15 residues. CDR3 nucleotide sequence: TGTGCCAGCAGTTTAGGGGGGGCGCGGAGTCAGCCCCAGCATTTT. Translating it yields CASSLGGARSQPQHF.

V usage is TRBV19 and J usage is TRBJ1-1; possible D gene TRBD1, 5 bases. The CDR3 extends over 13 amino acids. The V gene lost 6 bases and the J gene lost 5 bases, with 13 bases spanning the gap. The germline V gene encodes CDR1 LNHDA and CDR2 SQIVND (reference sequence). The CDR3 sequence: CASSIGGSTEAFF. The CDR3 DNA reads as TGTGCCAGTAGCATTGGGGGGTCTACTGAAGCTTTCTTT.

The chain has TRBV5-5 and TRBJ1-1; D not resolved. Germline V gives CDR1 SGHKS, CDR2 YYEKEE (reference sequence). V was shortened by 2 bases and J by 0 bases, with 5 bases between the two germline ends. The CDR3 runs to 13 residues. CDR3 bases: TGTGCCAGCAGCTTAAACTTGAACACTGAAGCTTTCTTT. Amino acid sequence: CASSLNLNTEAFF.

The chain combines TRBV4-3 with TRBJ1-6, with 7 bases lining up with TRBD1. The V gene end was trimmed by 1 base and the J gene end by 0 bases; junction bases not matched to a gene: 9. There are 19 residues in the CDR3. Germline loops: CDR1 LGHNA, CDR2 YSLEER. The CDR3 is CASSQGLIGDSSYNSPLHF. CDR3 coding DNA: TGCGCCAGCAGCCAAGGGCTAATTGGGGACAGCTCCTATAATTCACCCCTCCACTTT.

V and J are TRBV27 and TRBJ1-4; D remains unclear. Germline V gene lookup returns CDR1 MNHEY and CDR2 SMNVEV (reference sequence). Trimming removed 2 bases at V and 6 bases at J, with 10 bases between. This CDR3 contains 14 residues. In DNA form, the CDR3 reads TGTGCCAGCAGTTTACGGAGGGCAGATGAAAAACTGTTTTTT. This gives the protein CASSLRRADEKLFF.

The CDR3 nucleotides read TGTGCCAGCAGCACACCTAGCACGGGACAGGGGAGCGAGCAGTACGTC. Translation gives CASSTPSTGQGSEQYV. V usage is TRBV28 and J usage is TRBJ2-7, with TRBD1 matching 10 bases. The CDR3 contains 16 residues. After removal of 6 bases from V and 6 bases from J, the junction contained 14 bases not matched to a gene. Germline V gene sequence: CDR1 MDHEN, CDR2 SYDVKM.

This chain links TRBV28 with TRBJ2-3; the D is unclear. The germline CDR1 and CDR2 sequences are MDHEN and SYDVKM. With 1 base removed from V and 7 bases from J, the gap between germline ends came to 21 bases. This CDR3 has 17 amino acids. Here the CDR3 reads CASSLLGSLNGQNTQYF. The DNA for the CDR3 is TGTGCCAGCAGTTTATTAGGCAGCCTGAATGGGCAGAATACGCAGTATTTT.

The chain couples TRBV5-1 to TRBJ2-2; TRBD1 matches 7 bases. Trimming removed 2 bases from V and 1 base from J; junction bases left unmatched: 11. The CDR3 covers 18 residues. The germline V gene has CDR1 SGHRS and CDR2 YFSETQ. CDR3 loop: CASSLGTVTSLNTGELFF. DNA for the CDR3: TGCGCCAGCAGCTTAGGGACAGTAACATCCTTGAACACCGGGGAGCTGTTTTTT.

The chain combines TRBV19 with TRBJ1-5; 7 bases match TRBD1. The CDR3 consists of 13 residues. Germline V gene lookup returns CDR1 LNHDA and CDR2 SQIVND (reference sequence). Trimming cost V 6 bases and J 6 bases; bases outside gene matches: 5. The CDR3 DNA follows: TGTGCCAGTAGAAATACAGGGGTTCAGCCCCAGCATTTT. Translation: CASRNTGVQPQHF.

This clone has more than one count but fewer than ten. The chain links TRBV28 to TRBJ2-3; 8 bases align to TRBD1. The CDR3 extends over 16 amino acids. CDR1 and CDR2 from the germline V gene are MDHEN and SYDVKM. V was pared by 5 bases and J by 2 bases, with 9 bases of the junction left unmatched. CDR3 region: CASSPLQGGLTDTQYF. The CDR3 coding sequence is TGTGCCAGCAGTCCCCTACAGGGGGGCCTCACAGATACGCAGTATTTT.

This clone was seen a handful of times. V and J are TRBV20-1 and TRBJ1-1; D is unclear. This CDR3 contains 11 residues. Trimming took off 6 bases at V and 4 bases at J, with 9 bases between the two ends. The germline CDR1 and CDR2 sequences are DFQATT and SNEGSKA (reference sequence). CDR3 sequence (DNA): TGCAGTGCCCCTTTATCCACTGAAGCTTTCTTT. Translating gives CSAPLSTEAFF.

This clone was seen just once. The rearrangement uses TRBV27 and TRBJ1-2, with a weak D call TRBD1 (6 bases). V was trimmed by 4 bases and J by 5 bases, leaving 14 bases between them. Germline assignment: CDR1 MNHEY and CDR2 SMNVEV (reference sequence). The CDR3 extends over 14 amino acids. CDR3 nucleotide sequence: TGTGCCAGCAGTTCTCAGGGGAAACCATATGGCTACACCTTC. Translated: CASSSQGKPYGYTF.